This is a list of T cell receptor beta chains from one sample in a study of blood T cells in healthy people across ages. Via MiXCR, TCRdb re-called the 5' RACE reads, giving one row per CDR3 protein. The table has 710,000 or so distinct CDR3 sequences, over 20% seen once. Sequenced material: blood. The source of these receptors is a man in his sixties or seventies in good health. The CDR3 runs from the conserved cysteine through the conserved F or W. A D gene is named only where the DNA matches it firmly.

j_call d_call v_call cdr3_aa
TRBJ2-5 - TRBV24-1 CATSDAREGRDQETQYF
TRBJ2-1 TRBD2 TRBV20-1 CSARDLGLAGKYNEQFF
TRBJ2-7 TRBD2 TRBV10-3 CAISGTTGEQYF
TRBJ2-1 TRBD2 TRBV12-3/TRBV12-4 CASSSAGTTSSYNEQFF
TRBJ2-3 - TRBV20-1 CSAREPTDTQYF
TRBJ2-2 - TRBV7-3 CASSSLSVTGELFF
TRBJ1-2 - TRBV27 CASSLSVNYGYTF
TRBJ2-2 - TRBV27 CASRGGGSSLVTGELFF
TRBJ2-5 TRBD2 TRBV7-9 CASSLGLAGGRGETQYF
TRBJ1-1 - TRBV5-1 CASSLDGQRNTEAFF
- - TRBV5-5 CASSFVGIGETQYF
TRBJ2-3 - TRBV7-6 CASSYMSKSTDTQYF
TRBJ1-1 - TRBV19 CASSKSGRAFF
TRBJ1-5 - TRBV20-1 CSADGGGRNQPQHF
TRBJ1-4 TRBD1 TRBV18 CASSSNPGTGTNEKLFF
TRBJ1-6 TRBD1 TRBV12-3/TRBV12-4 CASSSYGQGSYNSPLHF
TRBJ1-2 - TRBV20-1 CSAYPGNPRANYGYTF
TRBJ2-1 - TRBV24-1 CATSGQQETRYF
TRBJ2-7 - TRBV29-1 CSVVQGPLEQYF
TRBJ1-4 - TRBV19 CASSPKTAGNEKLFF
TRBJ2-3 - TRBV7-2 CASSTKGGPDTQYF
TRBJ2-5 TRBD2 TRBV20-1 CSARDYGGSGGRARETQYF
- TRBD2 TRBV2 CASNGLAGPLMGQFF
TRBJ2-4 TRBD2 TRBV7-9 CASSLGLPLAGGKNIQYF
TRBJ2-7 TRBD1 TRBV20-1 CSADRVGYEQYF
TRBJ2-3 - TRBV11-2 CASSPSTITDTQYF
TRBJ1-2 - TRBV15 CATSSNRANYGYTF
TRBJ1-2 - TRBV21-1 CASSKKTRPGQGNYGYTF
TRBJ2-7 TRBD1 TRBV13 CASGYRGYEQYF
TRBJ2-1 TRBD2 TRBV24-1 CATSDGAGGFYNEQFF
TRBJ1-1 - TRBV5-1 CASSTGVNTEAFF
TRBJ1-2 - TRBV14 CASSQVRDWGYTF
- - TRBV7-8 CASRLGGQPPPYEQYF
TRBJ2-1 - TRBV3-1 CASSQVSGKAGANEQFF
TRBJ2-3 - TRBV5-1 CASSPEGSSTDAQYF
TRBJ1-1 TRBD1 TRBV5-1 CASSLETGTGGKAFF
TRBJ1-2 TRBD1 TRBV29-1 CSVVGGPGGAGYNYGYTF
TRBJ2-3 - TRBV29-1 CSVGASGGDTQYF
TRBJ2-5 - TRBV28 CASGGPWETQYF
TRBJ2-1 - TRBV10-3 CAISESQLAGFNEQFF
TRBJ2-1 TRBD1 TRBV9 CASSEGASAYNEQFF
TRBJ2-1 - TRBV28 CASRGSSAQFF
TRBJ1-1 - TRBV7-9 CASSLGGKTEAFF
TRBJ2-6 - TRBV7-9 CASIRDSLSSGANVLTF
TRBJ2-3 - TRBV12-3/TRBV12-4 CASSSRRGGDTQYF
TRBJ2-2 - TRBV5-1 CASSLGGQSAGELFF
TRBJ2-3 - TRBV20-1 CSARDSPMQYF
TRBJ1-3 - TRBV7-2 CASSLAGGLTGNTIYF
TRBJ2-1 - TRBV24-1 CATSDGGDNEQFF
TRBJ1-3 - TRBV20-1 CSAGSELFLSGNTIYF
TRBJ2-7 TRBD2 TRBV12-3/TRBV12-4 CASRQTAGEQYF
TRBJ2-1 TRBD1 TRBV5-1 CASSWDRGNEQFF
TRBJ2-2 - TRBV4-1 CASSPSTGTSPGELFF
TRBJ2-3 - TRBV18 CASSQDGPYTDTQYF
TRBJ2-1 TRBD2 TRBV14 CASSQEGLAFEQFF
TRBJ1-5 - TRBV28 CASSAPGVQPQHF
TRBJ2-1 TRBD2 TRBV4-3 CASSRRLAGNEQFF